The 10 T cell receptor beta chains listed next were all sequenced from one sample in a study of cytomegalovirus exposure and HLA in healthy donors. PCR employed 60 Vbeta and 13 Jbeta primers. Generated by immunoSEQ multiplex PCR, the TCRdb table keeps only in-frame clones and is missing some. Here the sample spans 100,000 or so clones, roughly 80% being singletons. Sequencing was done on a sample of PBMCs. These receptors were collected from a man aged 25 to 45 in good health and CMV-seropositive.

The chain has TRBV10-1 and TRBJ2-1; D gene unclear. The V end was cut by 2 bases, the J end by 7 bases, with 9 bases between. Germline loops: CDR1 WNHNN, CDR2 SYGVQD (reference sequence). The length of the CDR3 is 13 residues. The CDR3 region is CASSEGFDNEQFF. In DNA, the CDR3 is TGCGCCAGCAGTGAGGGCTTTGATAATGAGCAGTTCTTC.

The CDR3 sequence: CASSPDRINQPQHF. The DNA of the CDR3 is TGTGCCAGCAGCCCCGACAGGATCAATCAGCCCCAGCATTTT. The rearrangement uses TRBV6-1 and TRBJ1-5; a possible D gene is TRBD1 (6 bases). The CDR3 spans 14 residues. V lost 6 bases to trimming and J lost 3 bases, with 12 bases between them. CDR1 MNHNS and CDR2 SASEGT come from the germline V gene.

The chain carries TRBV6-6 and TRBJ1-3; no firm D call. CDR3 size: 16 residues. Trimming removed 7 bases from V and 1 base from J, with 17 bases in between. Germline loops: CDR1 MNHNY, CDR2 SVGAGI (reference sequence). The CDR3 coding sequence is TGTGCCAGCAATTTTGGCCGACTTGGGTCTGGAAACACCATATATTTT. The encoded protein is CASNFGRLGSGNTIYF.

The rearrangement uses TRBV30 and TRBJ2-7; the D gene is possibly TRBD2 (5 bases). The CDR3 is made up of 12 amino acids. CDR1 GTSNPN and CDR2 SVGIG come from the germline V gene (reference sequence). Trimming shortened V by 2 bases and J by 3 bases, and 8 bases separated the two germline ends. CDR3 sequence (DNA): TGTGCCTGGAGTAGAGGGCGCTACGAGCAGTACTTC. The encoded protein is CAWSRGRYEQYF.

The chain uses TRBV5-4 and TRBJ1-2; tentative D call: TRBD1 (6 bases). The CDR3 extends over 14 amino acids. In germline, CDR1 is SGHNT, CDR2 YYREEE (reference sequence). Trimming removed 0 bases at V and 2 bases at J, with 8 bases between. CDR3 in DNA: TGTGCCAGCAGCTTGGACAGGGAAAACTATGGCTACACCTTC. Its protein is CASSLDRENYGYTF.

This chain connects TRBV29-1 to TRBJ2-5; no clear D gene. The CDR3 covers 12 residues. Trimming took off 2 bases at V and 2 bases at J, with 6 bases between the two ends. Germline loops: CDR1 SQVTM, CDR2 ANQGSEA. CDR3 DNA sequence: TGCAGCGTTGAATTGGCACAAGAGACCCAGTACTTC. Protein sequence: CSVELAQETQYF. Full variable domain (outside the CDR3, taken from reference TRBV29-1 and TRBJ2-5): SAVISQKPSRDICQRGTSLTIQCQVDSQVTMMFWYRQQPGQSLTLIATANQGSEATYESGFVIDKFPISRPNLTFSTLTVSNMSPEDSSIYLCSVELAQETQYFGPGTRLLVL.

This chain links TRBV7-9 with TRBJ2-7; D is ambiguous. Trimming cost V 8 bases and J 2 bases, with 10 bases left between them. Germline CDR1 is SEHNR and CDR2 is FQNEAQ (reference sequence). This CDR3 region has 12 residues. The CDR3 loop reads CASEEDTYEQYF. DNA of the CDR3: TGTGCCAGCGAGGAAGATACCTACGAGCAGTACTTC.

V gene TRBV5-1 combines with J gene TRBJ1-1, with D possibly matching TRBD1 (5 bases). CDR1 and CDR2 (germline): SGHRS, YFSETQ. The CDR3 sequence is 14 residues long. With 0 bases removed from V and 3 bases from J, the gap between germline ends came to 9 bases. As DNA, the CDR3 is TGCGCCAGCAGCTTGGGAGGAGGGGACACTGAAGCTTTCTTT. Amino acid sequence: CASSLGGGDTEAFF.

This clone was detected only once. The CDR3 region has the DNA TGCGCCAGCAGCCCGACAGGGGGCTACTCAGGTGGGACTGAAGCTTTCTTT. This translates into CASSPTGGYSGGTEAFF. This chain joins TRBV5-1 and TRBJ1-1; TRBD1 agrees at 10 bases. This CDR3 region has 17 residues. The V segment lost 4 bases and the J segment 5 bases; nucleotides outside the gene matches: 14. Per the germline V gene, CDR1 is SGHRS and CDR2 is YFSETQ.

This clone came up once. The chain links TRBV4-1 to TRBJ1-2; 9 bases line up with TRBD1. The CDR3 length is 17 residues. With V trimmed by 2 bases and J by 2 bases, 9 bases remained unmatched. Germline-derived CDR1 and CDR2 are MGHRA and YSYEKL. CDR3 in amino acids: CASSQWTGAGGNYGYTF. The CDR3 DNA follows: TGCGCCAGCAGCCAATGGACAGGGGCCGGGGGGAACTATGGCTACACCTTC.